Shown below are 8 T cell receptor beta chains from a single sample sequenced in a study of T cell repertoires in cytomegalovirus infection. From the reads, TCRdb called clonotypes with MiXCR, one entry per CDR3 protein. This sample has 250,000 to 300,000 distinct CDR3 sequences, with about a quarter found just once. Specimen: PBMCs. The receptors shown here come from a human donor in good health (CMV status not recorded). Some clones in this sample may be carry-over from other donors' samples.

The V and J genes are TRBV19 and TRBJ2-1; 8 bases fit TRBD2. V lost 5 bases and J lost 7; bases outside the gene matches: 16. The CDR3 sequence is 17 residues long. Germline-derived CDR1 and CDR2 are LNHDA and SQIVND (reference sequence). This CDR3 is CASSFRQLAGKGNEQFF. The CDR3 nucleotides are TGTGCCAGTAGTTTCCGCCAATTAGCGGGAAAGGGTAATGAGCAGTTCTTC.

The sample holds a few counts of this clonotype. The gene calls are TRBV28 and TRBJ2-2; 8 bases are shared with TRBD1. The CDR3 has 15 amino acids. J was trimmed by 6 bases and V by 4 bases; bases with no gene match: 7. In germline, CDR1 is MDHEN, CDR2 SYDVKM. DNA for the CDR3: TGTGCCAGCAGTTCGACAGGGGACGGGGCCGGGGAGCTGTTTTTT. Residues: CASSSTGDGAGELFF. Looking up the rest from reference TRBV28 and TRBJ2-2 gives the full variable domain: DVKVTQSSRYLVKRTGEKVFLECVQDMDHENMFWYRQDPGLGLRLIYFSYDVKMKEKGDIPEGYSVSREKKERFSLILESASTNQTSMYLCASSSTGDGAGELFFGEGSRLTVL.

This clonotype appeared a few times. This chain links TRBV2 with TRBJ2-5; D is unresolved. V was pared by 6 bases and J by 3 bases, with 8 bases between. CDR1 and CDR2 (germline): SNHLY, FYNNEI. The CDR3 has 12 residues. The CDR3 DNA sequence: TGTGCCAGCAGCGCCCTAGAAGAGACCCAGTACTTC. Translation gives CASSALEETQYF.

This clonotype was observed a few times. This chain links TRBV4-3 with TRBJ2-3; 9 bases line up with TRBD2. Germline V lookup: CDR1 LGHNA, CDR2 YSLEER. V lost 0 bases to trimming and J lost 4 bases; unmatched junction nucleotides: 14. This CDR3 contains 19 residues. CDR3 sequence reads: CASSQEVMILAGRPDTQYF. The CDR3 DNA is TGCGCCAGCAGCCAAGAAGTCATGATACTAGCGGGTCGGCCAGATACGCAGTATTTT.

This clonotype was seen many times. This sequence joins TRBV28 and TRBJ1-5, with D tentatively TRBD1 (6 bases). Trimming removed 7 bases from V and 7 bases from J, with 23 bases in between. Germline V gene data show CDR1 as MDHEN and CDR2 as SYDVKM. The length of the CDR3 is 16 residues. The CDR3 nucleotides are TGTGCCAGCATCGCCGGGGGCCGTTGGGTTCGACAGCCCCAGCATTTT. Residues: CASIAGGRWVRQPQHF.

The rearrangement joins TRBV2 to TRBJ2-1; D remains ambiguous. The germline V gene encodes CDR1 SNHLY and CDR2 FYNNEI. The CDR3 loop spans 13 amino acids. Between the trimmed V and J ends, which lost 2 bases and 9 bases, there was a span of 11 bases. The CDR3 DNA reads as TGTGCCAGCAGTGAATTTAGCCCGGGTGAGCAGTTCTTC. This codes for CASSEFSPGEQFF.

This chain links TRBV6-2 or TRBV6-3 with TRBJ2-1; D tentatively reads TRBD1 or TRBD2 (6 bases each). The CDR3 covers 11 residues. The germline V gene has CDR1 MNHEY and CDR2 SVGEGT. Trimming removed 8 bases from V and 8 bases from J, with 10 bases in between. CDR3 loop: CASLGGYEQFF. The CDR3 bases are TGTGCCAGCCTCGGGGGCTATGAGCAGTTCTTC.

In this sample, this clonotype turned up many times. The chain combines TRBV7-9 with TRBJ1-1, with TRBD1 identical over 7 bases. J lost 2 bases, V lost 3 bases, and 6 bases had no gene match. This CDR3 is built from 15 residues. In germline, CDR1 is SEHNR, CDR2 FQNEAQ (reference sequence). The CDR3 coding sequence is TGTGCCAGCAGCTTGCAGGGGGGTGGCAACACTGAAGCTTTCTTT. Its translation is CASSLQGGGNTEAFF.